This entry is about one T cell receptor (beta chain). There are 21 residues in the CDR3. V was cut by 0 bases and J by 1 base, with 26 bases left in between. The germline V gene encodes CDR1 MNHEY and CDR2 SMNVEV (reference sequence). The data belong to a study of shared clonotypes between healthy human individuals. The protocol was immunoSEQ multiplex PCR, while the TCRdb copy is restricted to in-frame clones and leaves out a portion. The table has hundreds of thousands of clones, more than 95% seen once; the top ten hold about 0.057%. The TCR originated in a young woman in good health. This chain connects TRBV27 to TRBJ2-3, with D perhaps assigned TRBD1 or TRBD2 (5 bases each). The material sequenced was naive CD4+ T cells sorted from blood. Described subset: CD45RA+ positively selected. The CDR3 sequence: CASSLSPMGTGRALGTDTQYF. The CDR3 coding sequence is TGTGCCAGCAGTTTATCACCGATGGGGACCGGCAGGGCCTTGGGCACAGATACGCAGTATTTT.